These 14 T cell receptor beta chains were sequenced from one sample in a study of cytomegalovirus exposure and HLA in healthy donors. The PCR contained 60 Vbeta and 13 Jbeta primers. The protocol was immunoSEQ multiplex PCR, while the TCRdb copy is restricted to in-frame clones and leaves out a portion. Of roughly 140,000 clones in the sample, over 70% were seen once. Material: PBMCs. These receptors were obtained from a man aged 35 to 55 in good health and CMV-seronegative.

The CDR3 sequence is CASSLAGLNEKLFF. The DNA for the CDR3 is TGCGCCAGCAGCTTGGCAGGCCTTAATGAAAAACTGTTTTTT. V is TRBV5-1 and J is TRBJ1-4; unclear D gene. Germline V gene sequence: CDR1 SGHRS, CDR2 YFSETQ. Between the trimmed V and J ends, which lost 0 bases and 4 bases, there was a span of 7 bases. The CDR3 contains 14 residues.

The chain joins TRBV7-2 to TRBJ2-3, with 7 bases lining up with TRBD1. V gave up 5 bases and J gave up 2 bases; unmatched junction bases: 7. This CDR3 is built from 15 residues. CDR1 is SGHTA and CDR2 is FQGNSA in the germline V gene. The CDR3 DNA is TGTGCCAGCAGCCGAGACAGGGCCCTCACAGATACGCAGTATTTT. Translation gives CASSRDRALTDTQYF.

CDR3 in DNA: TGTGCCAGCTCACAGGGGGAGGTCTACGAGCAGTACTTC. Amino acids: CASSQGEVYEQYF. The rearrangement links TRBV11-3 to TRBJ2-7; 8 nucleotides agree with TRBD1. This CDR3 is 13 amino acids long. The germline CDR1 and CDR2 sequences are SGHNT and YENEEA. The J segment lost 3 bases and the V segment lost 8 bases, leaving 6 bases of the junction unmatched.

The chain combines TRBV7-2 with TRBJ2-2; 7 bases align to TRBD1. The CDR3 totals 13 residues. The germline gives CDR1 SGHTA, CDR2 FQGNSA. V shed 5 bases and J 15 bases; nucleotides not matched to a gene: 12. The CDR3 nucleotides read TGTGCCAGCAGCCTAACAGGGGCCCCCGTTTTGTTTTTT. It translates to CASSLTGAPVLFF.

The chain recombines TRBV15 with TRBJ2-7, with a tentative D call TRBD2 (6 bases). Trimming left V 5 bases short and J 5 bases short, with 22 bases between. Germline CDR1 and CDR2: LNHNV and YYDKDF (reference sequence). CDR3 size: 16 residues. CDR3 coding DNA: TGTGCCACCAGCGTACACCGGGACCCCGGGGGAAACGAGCAGTACTTC. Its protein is CATSVHRDPGGNEQYF.

CDR3: CASSLGPGQGLGNQPQHF. In nucleotides, the CDR3 is TGTGCCAGCAGCTTGGGACCGGGACAGGGGTTGGGCAATCAGCCCCAGCATTTT. The chain employs TRBV5-8 and TRBJ1-5; TRBD1 matches at 10 bases. The CDR3 loop spans 18 amino acids. The V and J ends lost 0 bases and 2 bases, in that order; junction bases with no gene match: 8. Looked up from germline, CDR1 is SGHTS and CDR2 is YDEGEE.

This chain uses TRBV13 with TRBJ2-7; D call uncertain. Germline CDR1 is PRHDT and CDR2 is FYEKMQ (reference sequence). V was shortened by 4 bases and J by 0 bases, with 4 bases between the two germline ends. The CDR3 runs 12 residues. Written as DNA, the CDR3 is TGTGCCAGCAGCTCTCTCTCCTACGAGCAGTACTTC. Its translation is CASSSLSYEQYF.

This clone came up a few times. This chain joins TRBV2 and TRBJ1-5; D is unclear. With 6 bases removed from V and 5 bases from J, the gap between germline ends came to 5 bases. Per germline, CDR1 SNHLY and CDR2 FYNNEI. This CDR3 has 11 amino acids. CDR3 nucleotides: TGTGCCAGCAGGTCGGATCAGCCCCAGCATTTT. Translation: CASRSDQPQHF.

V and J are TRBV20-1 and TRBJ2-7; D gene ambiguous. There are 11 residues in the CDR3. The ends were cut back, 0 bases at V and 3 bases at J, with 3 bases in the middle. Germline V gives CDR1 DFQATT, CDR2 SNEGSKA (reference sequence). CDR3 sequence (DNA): TGCAGTGCTAGAGACGTCTACGAGCAGTACTTC. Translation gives CSARDVYEQYF.

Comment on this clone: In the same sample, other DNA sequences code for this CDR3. The CDR3 region has the DNA TGTGCCAGCAGCTTAGGGGCTGGGGCTTTCTTT. Its translation: CASSLGAGAFF. The rearrangement uses TRBV7-9 and TRBJ1-1; D is uncertain. The CDR3 has 11 amino acids. CDR1 and CDR2 (germline): SEHNR, FQNEAQ (reference sequence). Trimming removed 1 base from V and 11 bases from J, with 8 bases in between.

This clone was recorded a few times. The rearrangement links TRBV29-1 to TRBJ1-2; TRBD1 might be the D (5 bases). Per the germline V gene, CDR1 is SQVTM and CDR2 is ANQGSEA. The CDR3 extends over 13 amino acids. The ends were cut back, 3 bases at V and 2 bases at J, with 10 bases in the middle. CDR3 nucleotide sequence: TGCAGCGTTGAGCGGGGACTGAACTATGGCTACACCTTC. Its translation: CSVERGLNYGYTF. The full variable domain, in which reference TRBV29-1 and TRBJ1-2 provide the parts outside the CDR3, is SAVISQKPSRDICQRGTSLTIQCQVDSQVTMMFWYRQQPGQSLTLIATANQGSEATYESGFVIDKFPISRPNLTFSTLTVSNMSPEDSSIYLCSVERGLNYGYTFGSGTRLTVV.

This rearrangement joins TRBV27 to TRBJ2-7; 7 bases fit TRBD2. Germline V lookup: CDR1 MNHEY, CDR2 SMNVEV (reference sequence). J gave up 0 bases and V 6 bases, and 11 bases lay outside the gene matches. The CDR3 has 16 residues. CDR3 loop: CASSSYSGASSYEQYF. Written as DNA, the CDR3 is TGTGCCAGCAGCTCATACAGCGGGGCCTCCTCCTACGAGCAGTACTTC.

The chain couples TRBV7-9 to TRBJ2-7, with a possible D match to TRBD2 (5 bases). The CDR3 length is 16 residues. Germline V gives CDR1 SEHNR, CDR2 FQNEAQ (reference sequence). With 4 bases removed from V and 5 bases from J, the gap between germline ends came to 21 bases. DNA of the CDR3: TGTGCCAGCAGCTCCTACGGCGGGCTCACGGTCCACGAGCAGTACTTC. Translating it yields CASSSYGGLTVHEQYF. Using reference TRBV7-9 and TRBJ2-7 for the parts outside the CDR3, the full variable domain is DTGVSQNPRHKITKRGQNVTFRCDPISEHNRLYWYRQTLGQGPEFLTYFQNEAQLEKSRLLSDRFSAERPKGSFSTLEIQRTEQGDSAMYLCASSSYGGLTVHEQYFGPGTRLTVT.

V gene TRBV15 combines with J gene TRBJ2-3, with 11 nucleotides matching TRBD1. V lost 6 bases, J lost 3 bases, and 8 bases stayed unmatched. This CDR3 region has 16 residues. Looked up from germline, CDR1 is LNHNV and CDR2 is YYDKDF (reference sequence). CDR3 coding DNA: TGTGCCACCAGTAGACGGGACAGGGGGGGGACAGATACGCAGTATTTT. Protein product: CATSRRDRGGTDTQYF.